The rows below give T cell receptor beta chains drawn from one sample of a study of blood T cell repertoires in COVID-19. Produced via immunoSEQ multiplex PCR; TCRdb's table is partial and in-frame only. The table lists 320,000 or so clones, about 88% of them singletons. Sequencing was done on a sample of PBMCs or T cells enriched from blood (not recorded which). Every receptor here comes from a woman in her thirties who had recovered from COVID-19. CDR3s include the opening cysteine and the closing phenylalanine or tryptophan. The D gene is left open where the match is weak. A clone size is listed for some rows: how often the clone was seen (once, few, many), or a class if it is expanded.

j_call: TRBJ2-5
clone_size: .
d_call: TRBD1
v_call: TRBV7-9
cdr3_nt: TGTGCCAGCAGCCCCCGGACAGGGGGAGGGGAGACCCAGTACTTC
cdr3_aa: CASSPRTGGGETQYF

j_call: TRBJ1-5
clone_size: few
d_call: TRBD1
v_call: TRBV5-6
cdr3_nt: TGTGCCAGCAGCACAAGTCCCGGGACAGGGGCGCCCCAGCATTTT
cdr3_aa: CASSTSPGTGAPQHF

j_call: TRBJ2-5
clone_size: .
d_call: TRBD2
v_call: TRBV7-8
cdr3_nt: TGTGCCAGCAGCTTAGACCTTAGCGGGGGACCACCCTGGGCCCAGTACTTC
cdr3_aa: CASSLDLSGGPPWAQYF

j_call: TRBJ2-7
clone_size: few
d_call: .
v_call: TRBV18
cdr3_nt: TGTGCCAGCTCACCAAGTGGAGACAGAGCCTACGAGCAGTACTTC
cdr3_aa: CASSPSGDRAYEQYF

j_call: TRBJ2-7
clone_size: .
d_call: TRBD1
v_call: TRBV5-4
cdr3_nt: TGTGCCAGCAGGTCCGGGACAGGGGGCCCCTACGAGCAGTACTTC
cdr3_aa: CASRSGTGGPYEQYF

j_call: TRBJ1-1
clone_size: .
d_call: .
v_call: TRBV11-2
cdr3_nt: TGTGCCAGCAGCTTTCTAGGCACTGAAGCTTTCTTT
cdr3_aa: CASSFLGTEAFF

j_call: TRBJ2-7
clone_size: .
d_call: .
v_call: TRBV7-2
cdr3_nt: TGTGCCAGCAGCTTAGGTTTAGAAACCTACGAGCAGTACTTC
cdr3_aa: CASSLGLETYEQYF

j_call: TRBJ2-6
clone_size: .
d_call: TRBD1
v_call: TRBV5-1
cdr3_nt: TGCGCCAGCAGCTCCTTGAGGCAGGGGGCTAGTTCGACCGGGGCCAACGTCCTGACTTTC
cdr3_aa: CASSSLRQGASSTGANVLTF

j_call: TRBJ1-2
clone_size: .
d_call: .
v_call: TRBV11-2
cdr3_nt: TGTGCCAGCAGCTTAGATAGAGATTATGGCTACACCTTC
cdr3_aa: CASSLDRDYGYTF

j_call: TRBJ2-5
clone_size: .
d_call: TRBD1
v_call: TRBV7-2
cdr3_nt: TGTGCCAGCAGCCGGGACAGTCAAGAGACCCAGTACTTC
cdr3_aa: CASSRDSQETQYF

j_call: TRBJ1-2
clone_size: .
d_call: TRBD1
v_call: TRBV7-9
cdr3_nt: TGTGCCAGCAGCCCAGGGGGGCTTCGAGGCTACACCTTC
cdr3_aa: CASSPGGLRGYTF

j_call: TRBJ2-3
clone_size: .
d_call: .
v_call: TRBV7-2
cdr3_nt: TGTGCCAGCAGCTTTCAATCAGGCACAGATACGCAGTATTTT
cdr3_aa: CASSFQSGTDTQYF

j_call: TRBJ1-1
clone_size: .
d_call: .
v_call: TRBV9
cdr3_nt: TGTGCCAGCAGCTTGTCAGGGCGGAACACTGAAGCTTTCTTT
cdr3_aa: CASSLSGRNTEAFF

j_call: TRBJ2-7
clone_size: once
d_call: .
v_call: TRBV12-3/TRBV12-4
cdr3_nt: TGTGCCAGCAGCCTGAGGGATTCCGAGCAGTACTTC
cdr3_aa: CASSLRDSEQYF

j_call: TRBJ1-5
clone_size: .
d_call: .
v_call: TRBV28
cdr3_nt: TGTGCCAGCAGTTTTGCCGGAGTCGGCAATCAGCCCCAGCATTTT
cdr3_aa: CASSFAGVGNQPQHF

j_call: TRBJ1-2
clone_size: .
d_call: .
v_call: TRBV7-2
cdr3_nt: TGTGCCAGCAGCTTAGCGGTAGGAGGTTTTGGCTACACCTTC
cdr3_aa: CASSLAVGGFGYTF

j_call: TRBJ2-7
clone_size: .
d_call: .
v_call: TRBV10-2
cdr3_nt: TGCGCCAGCAGTTACTCAGGCGAGCAGTACTTC
cdr3_aa: CASSYSGEQYF

j_call: TRBJ2-7
clone_size: .
d_call: TRBD1
v_call: TRBV11-2
cdr3_nt: TGTGCCAGCACTCAGCGGTCGGGACAGGGGATCTTC
cdr3_aa: CASTQRSGQGIF

j_call: TRBJ1-1
clone_size: .
d_call: .
v_call: TRBV7-9
cdr3_nt: TGTGCCAGCAGCCCCCTTCAACAGGCAACCACTGAAGCTTTCTTT
cdr3_aa: CASSPLQQATTEAFF

j_call: TRBJ2-7
clone_size: .
d_call: TRBD1
v_call: TRBV19
cdr3_nt: TGTGCCAGTAGAGGGGAGGGGGACAGGGGCCCCTACGAGCAGTACTTC
cdr3_aa: CASRGEGDRGPYEQYF

j_call: TRBJ1-3
clone_size: .
d_call: .
v_call: TRBV5-1
cdr3_nt: TGCGCCAGCAGCTCCGGGATCTCTGGAAACACCATATATTTT
cdr3_aa: CASSSGISGNTIYF

j_call: TRBJ1-5
clone_size: once
d_call: .
v_call: TRBV7-9
cdr3_nt: TGTGCCAGCAGCTTAGGGCGGCCAGGGGCCAATCAGCCCCAGCATTTT
cdr3_aa: CASSLGRPGANQPQHF

j_call: TRBJ1-5
clone_size: .
d_call: .
v_call: TRBV3-1/TRBV3-2
cdr3_nt: TGTGCCAGCAGCCAGGGCAGGGGTAAGCCCCAGCATTTT
cdr3_aa: CASSQGRGKPQHF

j_call: TRBJ1-3
clone_size: .
d_call: .
v_call: TRBV5-1
cdr3_nt: TGCGCCAGCAGCTTCGGAGAGGGATCTGGAAACACCATATATTTT
cdr3_aa: CASSFGEGSGNTIYF

j_call: TRBJ1-2
clone_size: few
d_call: .
v_call: TRBV10-2
cdr3_nt: TGCGCCAGCAGGGACAGTTATAACTATGGCTACACCTTC
cdr3_aa: CASRDSYNYGYTF

j_call: TRBJ1-6
clone_size: .
d_call: TRBD1
v_call: TRBV7-9
cdr3_nt: TGTGCCAGCAGTCGAACCGGGACAGGGCGTAATTCACCCCTCCACTTT
cdr3_aa: CASSRTGTGRNSPLHF

j_call: TRBJ2-2
clone_size: .
d_call: .
v_call: TRBV5-4
cdr3_nt: TGTGCCAGCAGCTTGTCCGGGGTTCACACCGGGGAGCTGTTTTTT
cdr3_aa: CASSLSGVHTGELFF

j_call: TRBJ1-2
clone_size: .
d_call: TRBD1
v_call: TRBV28
cdr3_nt: TGTGCCAGCAGCACGATCGGACAGGGACCTAACTATGGCTACACCTTC
cdr3_aa: CASSTIGQGPNYGYTF

j_call: TRBJ1-2
clone_size: once
d_call: .
v_call: TRBV30
cdr3_nt: TGTGCCTGGAGTGCCCACAGGGAAGGCTACACCTTC
cdr3_aa: CAWSAHREGYTF

j_call: TRBJ1-6
clone_size: .
d_call: .
v_call: TRBV5-1
cdr3_nt: TGCGCCAGCAGCACCGACAGCGCCTATAATTCACCCCTCCACTTT
cdr3_aa: CASSTDSAYNSPLHF

j_call: TRBJ1-1
clone_size: .
d_call: TRBD1
v_call: TRBV3-1/TRBV3-2
cdr3_nt: TGTGCCAGCAGCCTCCGGGACAGGAACACTGAAGCTTTCTTT
cdr3_aa: CASSLRDRNTEAFF

j_call: TRBJ1-1
clone_size: .
d_call: TRBD1
v_call: TRBV7-2
cdr3_nt: TGTGCCAGTGCAGGGGGCCGTACTGAAGCTTTCTTT
cdr3_aa: CASAGGRTEAFF

j_call: TRBJ1-5
clone_size: .
d_call: .
v_call: TRBV24-1
cdr3_nt: TGTGCCACCAGTGATTCGACAGCCAATCAGCCCCAGCATTTT
cdr3_aa: CATSDSTANQPQHF

j_call: TRBJ2-5
clone_size: once
d_call: .
v_call: TRBV27
cdr3_nt: TGTGCCAGCAGTTTACTGAGTCAGGGCCAAGAGACCCAGTACTTC
cdr3_aa: CASSLLSQGQETQYF

j_call: TRBJ2-5
clone_size: .
d_call: TRBD1
v_call: TRBV28
cdr3_nt: TGTGCCAGCAGTAACAGGGGGACCGAGACCCAGTACTTC
cdr3_aa: CASSNRGTETQYF

j_call: TRBJ1-4
clone_size: .
d_call: TRBD1
v_call: TRBV7-2
cdr3_nt: TGTGCCAGCAGCCGGACAGGGACTAATGAAAAACTGTTTTTT
cdr3_aa: CASSRTGTNEKLFF

j_call: TRBJ2-3
clone_size: .
d_call: .
v_call: TRBV18
cdr3_nt: TGTGCCAGCTCACTAAGACTGAGCACAGATACGCAGTATTTT
cdr3_aa: CASSLRLSTDTQYF

j_call: TRBJ2-2
clone_size: .
d_call: .
v_call: TRBV30
cdr3_nt: TGTGCCTGGAGTGTAAGGGCAGGGATGGGGACCGGGGAGCTGTTTTTT
cdr3_aa: CAWSVRAGMGTGELFF

j_call: TRBJ2-3
clone_size: once
d_call: .
v_call: TRBV7-2
cdr3_nt: TGTGCCAGCAGCCTGTACGGGGGACCCAACGCGGGTGCAGATACGCAGTATTTT
cdr3_aa: CASSLYGGPNAGADTQYF

j_call: TRBJ1-4
clone_size: once
d_call: .
v_call: TRBV30
cdr3_nt: TGTGCCTGGAACCCAGGGGAACCTAATGAAAAACTGTTTTTT
cdr3_aa: CAWNPGEPNEKLFF

j_call: TRBJ2-5
clone_size: .
d_call: TRBD1
v_call: TRBV5-1
cdr3_nt: TGCGCCAGCAGCTTGGTTGGGACAGGGGGTCAGGTGGCTGCCCAGTACTTC
cdr3_aa: CASSLVGTGGQVAAQYF

j_call: TRBJ1-1
clone_size: .
d_call: TRBD1
v_call: TRBV5-5
cdr3_nt: TGTGCCAGCAGCTTGGCAGGGGGCGAATACACTGAAGCTTTCTTT
cdr3_aa: CASSLAGGEYTEAFF

j_call: TRBJ1-2
clone_size: many
d_call: .
v_call: TRBV11-2
cdr3_nt: TGTGCCAGCAGCTTAGGGACACCAAGCCATGGCTACACCTTC
cdr3_aa: CASSLGTPSHGYTF